The 29 T cell receptor beta chains reported below all come from one sample, sequenced in a study of T cells in Graves' hyperthyroidism and ophthalmopathy. Amplified TCR beta CDR3 regions derived from RNA transcripts. HTBI primers were the set used in a first-round RT-PCR of the TCR CDR3. TCRdb itself ran the multiplex PCR reads through MiXCR, one entry per CDR3 protein. The table shows approximately 300,000 distinct CDR3 sequences, with around 17% occurring only once. Material: blood. The origin of the receptors is a man aged 30 to 45 with Graves' hyperthyroidism.

A few counts support this clonotype. V gene TRBV10-3 combines with J gene TRBJ2-7, with TRBD1 identical over 8 bases. The V gene's germline CDR1 is ENHRY and CDR2 SYGVKD. V shed 8 bases and J 0 bases; nucleotides not matched to a gene: 3. The CDR3 covers 13 residues. The CDR3 spells CAIGTGSSYEQYF. As DNA, the CDR3 is TGTGCCATCGGGACAGGAAGCTCCTACGAGCAGTACTTC.

This clonotype has ten or more counts. The rearrangement links TRBV2 to TRBJ1-1; no firm D call. The ends were cut back, 4 bases at V and 4 bases at J, with 10 bases in the middle. This CDR3 comprises 13 residues. From germline, CDR1 is SNHLY and CDR2 FYNNEI. The CDR3 loop is CASSVYEGTEAFF. CDR3 DNA sequence: TGTGCCAGCAGTGTATACGAGGGCACTGAAGCTTTCTTT. Full variable domain (rest looked up from reference TRBV2 and TRBJ1-1): EPEVTQTPSHQVTQMGQEVILRCVPISNHLYFYWYRQILGQKVEFLVSFYNNEISEKSEIFDDQFSVERPDGSNFTLKIRSTKLEDSAMYFCASSVYEGTEAFFGQGTRLTVV.

Concerning this clonotype itself: Germline and junction disagree at one end, which may indicate a read error. The V and J genes are TRBV20-1 and TRBJ2-5; unclear D gene. Germline-derived CDR1 and CDR2 are DFQATT and SNEGSKA (reference sequence). This CDR3 is 12 amino acids long. DNA of the CDR3: TGCAGTGCTAGGTCCCCTGCGGAGACCCGGTACTTC. Protein sequence: CSARSPAETRYF.

The gene calls are TRBV28 and TRBJ2-4; either TRBD1 or TRBD2 may supply D (5 bases each). V was pared by 5 bases and J by 2 bases, with 10 bases between. Germline assignment: CDR1 MDHEN and CDR2 SYDVKM. This CDR3 contains 14 residues. The CDR3 sequence is CASSGGVSKNIQYF. The CDR3 coding sequence is TGTGCCAGCAGTGGGGGAGTCTCCAAAAACATTCAGTACTTC.

This clonotype was observed at least ten times. V is TRBV28 and J is TRBJ2-5; D uncertain. CDR1 is MDHEN and CDR2 is SYDVKM in the germline V gene. The CDR3 spans 13 residues. V lost 9 bases, J lost 1 base, and 12 bases lay in between. The DNA of the CDR3 is TGTGCCAGTGGATGGGCAGCCCAAGAGACCCAGTACTTC. This sequence encodes CASGWAAQETQYF.

This clonotype appeared many times. The rearrangement links TRBV6-1 to TRBJ2-5; 12 nucleotides line up with TRBD2. J gave up 5 bases and V 5 bases, and 3 bases lay outside the gene matches. The CDR3 runs 14 residues. Germline V gene data show CDR1 as MNHNS and CDR2 as SASEGT. CDR3 loop: CASSHTSGGETQYF. CDR3 bases: TGTGCCAGCAGTCATACTAGCGGGGGGGAGACCCAGTACTTC.

A few counts support this clonotype. The rearrangement uses TRBV27 and TRBJ2-4, with a possible D match to TRBD1 (5 bases). The CDR3 contains 16 residues. Germline V gene lookup returns CDR1 MNHEY and CDR2 SMNVEV (reference sequence). V was clipped by 0 bases and J by 5 bases, with 14 bases between them. The CDR3 sequence: CASSLSSGIVENIQYF. Written as DNA, the CDR3 is TGTGCCAGCAGTTTATCGTCAGGGATAGTGGAAAACATTCAGTACTTC.

This clonotype was recorded a few times. This rearrangement joins TRBV9 to TRBJ2-3; 8 bases map to TRBD1. The CDR3 sequence is 17 residues long. Germline values: CDR1 SGDLS, CDR2 YYNGEE. J lost 5 bases, V lost 3 bases, and 14 bases had no gene match. CDR3 sequence: CASSEPRQGRIGDTQYF. The DNA of the CDR3 is TGTGCCAGCAGCGAACCTCGACAGGGGAGAATTGGAGATACGCAGTATTTT.

This clonotype was seen only a few times. This sequence joins TRBV4-1 and TRBJ2-1; D uncertain. Trimming removed 6 bases at V and 0 bases at J, with 15 bases between. Germline lookup yields CDR1 MGHRA and CDR2 YSYEKL. The CDR3 is made up of 16 amino acids. The CDR3 nucleotides are TGCGCCAGCAGTCTGTTAGCAGGCCTCTCCTACAATGAGCAGTTCTTC. Translated: CASSLLAGLSYNEQFF.

This chain connects TRBV4-2 to TRBJ1-4, with D tentatively TRBD1 (5 bases). Germline V gene data show CDR1 as LGHNA and CDR2 as YNFKEQ. V lost 4 bases, J lost 11 bases, and 14 bases lay in between. The length of the CDR3 is 13 residues. The CDR3 spells CASSPGTPRKLFF. The CDR3 bases are TGTGCCAGCAGCCCGGGGACCCCTCGGAAACTGTTTTTT.

A word on this clonotype: An end of the junction differs from the germline gene, which may be a read error. V usage is TRBV5-4 and J usage is TRBJ2-6, with TRBD1 identical over 10 bases. The CDR3 sequence is 18 residues long. Germline loops: CDR1 SGHNT, CDR2 YYREEE (reference sequence). The CDR3 bases are TGTGCCAGCAGACGGGGACAGGGGTACTTAGGTGGGGCCAACGTCCTGAGTTTC. Its protein is CASRRGQGYLGGANVLSF.

The V and J genes are TRBV7-9 and TRBJ1-1, with a tentative D call TRBD1 (5 bases). Germline-derived CDR1 and CDR2 are SEHNR and FQNEAQ (reference sequence). Trimming left V 0 bases short and J 5 bases short, with 22 bases between. The CDR3 spans 18 residues. Here the CDR3 DNA reads TGTGCCAGCAGCTTAGCGCTTGTCAGGGCAAGGAAGAGAACTGAAGCTTTCTTT. It encodes CASSLALVRARKRTEAFF.

This clonotype was seen repeatedly, ten times or more. The chain is built from TRBV6-5 and TRBJ2-7; 7 bases are shared with TRBD1. V lost 2 bases and J lost 4; bases outside the gene matches: 8. CDR3 length equals 15 residues. The germline V gene has CDR1 MNHEY and CDR2 SVGAGI. The CDR3 loop is CASSYRPGGAYEQYF. The CDR3 region has the DNA TGTGCCAGCAGTTACCGGCCAGGGGGTGCATACGAGCAGTACTTC.

This clonotype was recorded many times. The rearrangement joins TRBV30 to TRBJ1-5, with D possibly being TRBD1 (6 bases). Germline lookup yields CDR1 GTSNPN and CDR2 SVGIG (reference sequence). The length of the CDR3 is 15 residues. V dropped 0 bases and J dropped 7 bases, with 16 bases sitting between them. The CDR3 DNA sequence: TGTGCCTGGAGTGTAAAGTCCCCGGGACACCAGCCCCAGCATTTT. This gives the protein CAWSVKSPGHQPQHF.

This clonotype was observed a few times. The chain joins TRBV19 to TRBJ1-2; D perhaps matches TRBD1 (6 bases). The CDR3 extends over 15 amino acids. CDR1 is LNHDA and CDR2 is SQIVND in the germline V gene (reference sequence). V was pared by 8 bases and J by 6 bases, with 22 bases between. The CDR3 region has the DNA TGTGCCAGTTCTCCGAGGTTCCCGGGGGCCAATGGCTACACCTTC. It translates to CASSPRFPGANGYTF.

This clonotype has ten or more counts. The chain uses TRBV5-1 and TRBJ2-3; D gene uncertain. Trimming pared 4 bases from V and 0 bases from J, leaving 6 bases between. Germline values: CDR1 SGHRS, CDR2 YFSETQ. This CDR3 spans 13 amino acids. The CDR3 protein is CASSPYSTDTQYF. CDR3 coding DNA: TGCGCCAGCAGCCCCTACAGCACAGATACGCAGTATTTT.

This clonotype was recorded a few times. The V call is TRBV7-9, the J call TRBJ1-2, with unresolved D. The CDR3 is made up of 14 amino acids. V was clipped by 1 base and J by 5 bases, with 11 bases between them. In germline, CDR1 is SEHNR, CDR2 FQNEAQ (reference sequence). This chain's CDR3 is CASSLVFPEYGYTF. The CDR3 DNA reads as TGTGCCAGCAGCTTAGTCTTCCCGGAGTATGGCTACACCTTC.

This clonotype occurred many times. The gene calls are TRBV5-8 and TRBJ2-7; 9 bases are shared with TRBD1. The CDR3 is 15 residues long. From germline, CDR1 is SGHTS and CDR2 YDEGEE. After removal of 4 bases from V and 2 bases from J, the junction contained 7 bases not matched to a gene. The CDR3 loop is CASSPAGQGTYEQYF. The CDR3 DNA is TGTGCCAGCAGCCCCGCGGGACAGGGAACCTACGAGCAGTACTTC.

In its sample, this clonotype was seen many times. J is TRBJ1-1 and V is TRBV30; 7 positions match TRBD1. This CDR3 contains 14 residues. V lost 3 bases and J lost 5; bases outside the gene matches: 9. CDR1 is GTSNPN, CDR2 SVGIG, per germline (reference sequence). CDR3 sequence (DNA): TGTGCCTGGAGAAAACAGGGGAGTCGGACTGAAGCTTTCTTT. Amino acids: CAWRKQGSRTEAFF.

J is TRBJ2-3 and V is TRBV4-1; D is tentatively TRBD1 or TRBD2 (6 bases each). CDR3 length: 17 amino acids. V lost 4 bases, J lost 0 bases, and 17 bases lay in between. The V gene's germline CDR1 is MGHRA and CDR2 YSYEKL. DNA for the CDR3: TGCGCCAGCAGCCCCCGGGGGCTAGGGGTTAGCACAGATACGCAGTATTTT. Its translation is CASSPRGLGVSTDTQYF.

The genes are TRBV6-9 and TRBJ2-1, with 13 bases fitting TRBD2. V lost 6 bases and J lost 9; bases outside the gene matches: 14. This CDR3 region has 17 residues. The germline V gene encodes CDR1 MNHGY and CDR2 SVAAGI. CDR3 DNA: TGTGCCAGCAGCTTAGTATATACTAGCGGGAGGGTTAGTGAGCAGTTCTTC. It encodes CASSLVYTSGRVSEQFF.

This chain connects TRBV2 to TRBJ2-2; D call uncertain. Per germline, CDR1 SNHLY and CDR2 FYNNEI. Trimming took off 4 bases at V and 8 bases at J, with 8 bases between the two ends. The CDR3 sequence is 12 residues long. In nucleotides, the CDR3 is TGTGCCAGCAGTGGAGCCGGGGGGGAGCTGTTTTTT. Translated, it gives CASSGAGGELFF.

This clonotype was seen at least ten times. The chain uses TRBV27 and TRBJ1-2, with 8 bases lining up with TRBD1. The junction had 16 bases not matched to a gene; V was cut back by 4 bases and J by 3 bases. This CDR3 is 18 amino acids long. Germline lookup yields CDR1 MNHEY and CDR2 SMNVEV (reference sequence). The CDR3 DNA follows: TGTGCCAGCAGTTCCCGGACAGGGATGGACCCCGAATACTATGGCTACACCTTC. Its translation is CASSSRTGMDPEYYGYTF.

The rearrangement uses TRBV28 and TRBJ2-1; TRBD1 matches 7 bases. Germline CDR1 MDHEN, CDR2 SYDVKM. The CDR3 has 14 residues. The junction had 7 bases not matched to a gene; V was cut back by 4 bases and J by 7 bases. The CDR3 here is CASSSGQFKNEQFF. CDR3 bases: TGTGCCAGCAGTTCGGGACAGTTCAAAAATGAGCAGTTCTTC.

This rearrangement joins TRBV19 to TRBJ2-2; TRBD2 matches 7 bases. The CDR3 length is 22 residues. The germline V gene has CDR1 LNHDA and CDR2 SQIVND (reference sequence). With 1 base clipped from V and 1 base from J, the junction kept 21 bases outside the gene matches. CDR3 protein: CASSIGAGIAGRGLMNTGELFF. In DNA form, the CDR3 reads TGTGCCAGTAGTATAGGAGCGGGAATAGCGGGTCGCGGCCTTATGAACACCGGGGAGCTGTTTTTT. The full variable domain, with the rest looked up from reference TRBV19 and TRBJ2-2, is DGGITQSPKYLFRKEGQNVTLSCEQNLNHDAMYWYRQDPGQGLRLIYYSQIVNDFQKGDIAEGYSVSREKKESFPLTVTSAQKNPTAFYLCASSIGAGIAGRGLMNTGELFFGEGSRLTVL.

This clonotype appeared many times. The CDR3 DNA reads as TGTGCCAGCAGTTTAGGGCAGAGTAACTATGGCTACACCTTC. Its translation: CASSLGQSNYGYTF. This chain connects TRBV28 to TRBJ1-2; D is ambiguous. The CDR3 is made up of 14 amino acids. V was pared by 2 bases and J by 1 base, with 8 bases between. Germline CDR1 reads MDHEN; CDR2 reads SYDVKM.

The chain recombines TRBV5-1 with TRBJ2-2; 10 bases map to TRBD2. The germline V gene has CDR1 SGHRS and CDR2 YFSETQ. With 4 bases clipped from V and 4 bases from J, the junction kept 16 bases outside the gene matches. The CDR3 consists of 19 residues. CDR3 bases: TGCGCCAGCAGCCCCAGGCAACCACCGGGACTAGCGCCCACCGGGGAGCTGTTTTTT. It codes for CASSPRQPPGLAPTGELFF.

The chain employs TRBV27 and TRBJ1-2; perhaps TRBD1 as D (6 bases). This CDR3 has 12 residues. The V gene's germline CDR1 is MNHEY and CDR2 SMNVEV (reference sequence). Trimming took off 4 bases at V and 8 bases at J, with 11 bases between the two ends. Here the CDR3 DNA reads TGTGCCAGCAGTTCAGGGGTGGGCGGCTACACCTTC. Amino acids: CASSSGVGGYTF.

The table lists this clonotype with many counts. The V and J genes are TRBV25-1 and TRBJ1-4; D unclear. V shed 3 bases and J shed 7 bases, with 12 bases lying between them. Germline loops: CDR1 MGHDK, CDR2 SYGVNS. The CDR3 totals 14 residues. In DNA, the CDR3 is TGTGCCAGCAGTGATCAGCGAAGGGCTGAAAAACTGTTTTTT. Protein: CASSDQRRAEKLFF.